A single T cell receptor beta chain is shown here with its context. Different DNA sequences within this sample yield the same CDR3. These data are taken from a study of shared clonotypes between healthy human individuals. In the original processing: Quality scores were absent from the junction-only immunoSEQ sequences, so filtering differed. Only in-frame clones appear in the TCRdb table, and some are missing; sequencing was by immunoSEQ multiplex PCR. V and J calls and clone size are given by that table; D and trimming were obtained from the DNA. The sample includes about 2 million clones, 85% to 95% of them seen just once. The sample comprised naive CD4+ T cells sorted from blood. Subset defined: CD45RA+ positively selected. The receptor's source is a young man in good health.

CDR3 loop: CASSLQGPGNTIYF. The CDR3 DNA reads TGTGCCAGCAGTCTACAAGGCCCGGGAAACACCATATATTTT. This chain uses TRBV28 with TRBJ1-3; no firm D call. Deletions cut 5 bases from V and 4 bases from J, with 12 bases between. This CDR3 has 14 residues. The germline V gene encodes CDR1 MDHEN and CDR2 SYDVKM.